A single sample is the source of the 9 T cell receptor beta chains below, sequenced in a study of T cells in localized non-small cell lung cancer (dated by TCRdb to 2018 to 2020). The library came from the immunoSEQ multiplex PCR assay. TCRdb stores this immuneACCESS table with in-frame sequences only. Part of the clones is absent; in the studies checked, under half of the shortfall reflects unresolved V genes, and no reason is known for the rest. Here the sample has about 2,100 clones; around 21% occur a single time. The top ten clonotypes cover around 7.3% of the sample. Sequenced material: normal lung tissue next to the tumor, taken before any cancer treatment. Source of these receptors: a woman aged 40-75 years with stage I lung adenocarcinoma.

This clone has a handful of counts. The chain uses TRBV7-2 and TRBJ2-7; D unresolved. Trimming pared 2 bases from V and 1 base from J, leaving 6 bases between. This CDR3 has 13 amino acids. The germline V gene encodes CDR1 SGHTA and CDR2 FQGNSA. DNA for the CDR3: TGTGCCAGCAGCTTAACCTGGTCCTACGAGCAGTACTTC. It is translated as CASSLTWSYEQYF.

This sequence joins TRBV19 and TRBJ1-2, with D tentatively TRBD1 (6 bases). Trimming took off 5 bases at V and 7 bases at J, with 14 bases between the two ends. CDR3 length: 13 amino acids. Per germline, CDR1 LNHDA and CDR2 SQIVND (reference sequence). The DNA for the CDR3 is TGTGCCAGTAGTTTGCGGACAGATCCTGGCTACACCTTC. Its protein product is CASSLRTDPGYTF.

This clone occurred once. V and J are TRBV19 and TRBJ1-2, with no clear D. Trimming left V 0 bases short and J 5 bases short, with 13 bases between. This CDR3 comprises 15 residues. The germline V gene encodes CDR1 LNHDA and CDR2 SQIVND (reference sequence). The CDR3 DNA sequence: TGTGCCAGTAGTATAGAGGGGAGACATCCTTATGGCTACACCTTC. Translation: CASSIEGRHPYGYTF.

The chain links TRBV11-3 to TRBJ1-5; a possible D gene is TRBD1 (5 bases). The CDR3 contains 16 residues. The V end lost 1 base, the J end lost 7 bases, and 17 bases lay between the germline ends. CDR1 and CDR2 from the germline V gene are SGHNT and YENEEA. In DNA, the CDR3 is TGTGCCAGCAGCTTAGTGGGGGGTAGCGGAAAACAGCCCCAGCATTTT. Translation gives CASSLVGGSGKQPQHF.

The chain recombines TRBV19 with TRBJ2-5; D might be TRBD2 (6 bases). This CDR3 is 17 amino acids long. Germline V gene sequence: CDR1 LNHDA, CDR2 SQIVND (reference sequence). V was clipped by 4 bases and J by 3 bases, with 21 bases between them. The CDR3 protein is CASSTPGGDRFEETQYF. CDR3 bases: TGTGCCAGTAGTACCCCCGGAGGGGATAGATTTGAAGAGACCCAGTACTTC.

This chain connects TRBV25-1 to TRBJ2-5, with D perhaps matching TRBD2 (6 bases). Germline V gene lookup returns CDR1 MGHDK and CDR2 SYGVNS. This CDR3 region has 15 residues. The V end was cut by 2 bases, the J end by 1 base, with 11 bases between. DNA for the CDR3: TGTGCCAGCAGTGAACCGAGCGGGCTCCAAGAGACCCAGTACTTC. Its protein product is CASSEPSGLQETQYF.

By frequency in the sample, this clone is medium-sized. The chain joins TRBV11-3 to TRBJ1-1; D uncertain. The V end lost 0 bases, the J end lost 5 bases, and 10 bases lay between the germline ends. Looked up from germline, CDR1 is SGHNT and CDR2 is YENEEA. CDR3 size: 14 residues. DNA of the CDR3: TGTGCCAGCAGCTTAGATCCGGGAACAACTGAAGCTTTCTTT. Amino acids: CASSLDPGTTEAFF.

In its sample, this clone was seen a few times. The V gene is TRBV19, the J gene TRBJ2-3; D remains unclear. The CDR3 covers 14 residues. Germline V gene sequence: CDR1 LNHDA, CDR2 SQIVND (reference sequence). V shed 6 bases and J shed 2 bases, with 12 bases lying between them. CDR3 region: CASRSAGNTDTQYF. The CDR3 nucleotides are TGTGCCAGTAGGTCGGCCGGCAACACAGATACGCAGTATTTT. Full variable domain (outside the CDR3, taken from reference TRBV19 and TRBJ2-3): DGGITQSPKYLFRKEGQNVTLSCEQNLNHDAMYWYRQDPGQGLRLIYYSQIVNDFQKGDIAEGYSVSREKKESFPLTVTSAQKNPTAFYLCASRSAGNTDTQYFGPGTRLTVL.

This clone was counted between two and nine times. The genes are TRBV11-3 and TRBJ2-5; TRBD1 might be the D (6 bases). CDR1 is SGHNT and CDR2 is YENEEA in the germline V gene. The germline V and J ends were trimmed by 5 bases and 1 base, with 11 bases remaining between them. The CDR3 is made up of 14 amino acids. The CDR3 region has the DNA TGTGCCAGCAGCCCAACGGACAGCCAAGAGACCCAGTACTTC. Translated: CASSPTDSQETQYF.